This T cell receptor (beta chain) appears in the sequencing data of a study of beta chain features in type 1 diabetes (dated by TCRdb to 2017 to 2018). In terms of the full investigation: Mean age, gender distribution, total cell number and subset yield did not differ between patients and healthy donors. A total of some 110 million sorted cells were examined across all samples, and the number of cells per subset was strongly correlated with RNA yield. The study compared the TCRB repertoires of sorted circulating CD4+ T cell subsets in recently diagnosed type 1 diabetes patients with those in matched healthy donors. Naive and central memory subsets were obtained from all 28 donors, but regulatory and stem cell-like memory subsets were isolated from only 8 patients and roughly eight healthy donors.

The germline V gene (reference sequence) supplies CDR1 SGHNT and CDR2 YYREEE. The CDR3 holds 15 amino acids from the cysteine to the phenylalanine. The retained sequence is limited to the CDR3, 45 bases, with the frame set at the first base. Trimming accounts for 4 bases at V and 4 bases at J, while the number of junction bases matched to no gene is 10. A single peripheral blood draw of around 0.11 L on average was collected from each donor into heparinised tubes. A BD FACSAria II and a panel including CD45RO, CCR7, CD25, CD127, CD95 and CD27 were used to sort naive, central memory, regulatory and stem cell-like memory CD4+ T cells. A purity above 95% was achieved for all sorted populations. Right away, PBMCs were isolated by Lymphoprep density gradient centrifugation and were stained directly, with no culture step. So that batch effects would be minimized, each experiment stained and sorted samples in pairs, pairing one healthy donor with one patient.

All of the isolated RNA was reverse transcribed with the High Capacity cDNA Reverse Transcription Kit, so expressed TCRB transcripts were sequenced. Deep immunoSEQ sequencing was performed on naive, central memory and regulatory T cell samples, with an average of about 3.57 million total reads per sample. Sorted cells were lysed in RLT buffer, and RNA was extracted using DNase-treated RNeasy Micro or Mini kits according to cell number. To prevent cross-contamination, each cell subset was processed individually, whereas patient and healthy donor samples were processed jointly. The immunoSEQ multiplex PCR was used to amplify TCRB sequences from cDNA, yielding 87-bp fragments that span the CDR3 region. Sequencing of the amplicons was performed on the Illumina HiSeq platform. Under the source paper's analysis protocol: Synthetic template baselines were used to correct PCR bias computationally, reads within Hamming distance 2 were collapsed together, and singletons that could not be merged were discarded. Reads were aligned against IMGT to assign V, D and J genes, CDR3 length and insertions or deletions at six rearrangement sites. Within each subset, clonotype counts were normalized to sorted cell number, after which true diversity and Gini coefficients were computed with the tcR R package. Repertoire sharing was quantified using the overlap coefficient calculated on TCRB nucleotide sequences. Out-of-frame TCRB sequences from naive cells were analyzed as a proxy for the pre-selection repertoire. Held by TCRdb, this immuneACCESS table contains in-frame sequences only and omits some clones. Under half of the omission traces to an unresolved V gene where checked; the cause of the rest is unknown. V and J calls plus clone size are reproduced from that table; the DNA served to infer D and trimming. For this sample there are about 250,000 clones; roughly an eighth appear just once. In total, the top ten clones hold about 0.03% of the sample.

This clone was observed a handful of times. Its antigen specificity is not known. Base qualities are not provided; no much larger clone lies one nucleotide away. The paper's findings and limits, for the study overall: In all four CD4+ subsets, TCRB CDR3 length was moderately but significantly shorter in type 1 diabetes patients. The naive, central memory and regulatory TCRB repertoires appeared to resemble one another more closely among patients than among healthy donors. Fewer insertions and more nucleotide deletions at VDJ recombination sites were observed in patients with type 1 diabetes, implying thymic rearrangement abnormalities. Because the HLA sub-analyses included only small numbers of individuals, any influence of HLA type on TCRB rearrangement was left unresolved. Because cDNA was sequenced instead of genomic DNA, activated cells with high expression could be over-represented, although the groups did not differ in activation or CD3 levels. PCR might favor shorter templates, but patient and control samples were amplified and corrected together, so any skew would affect both groups equally.

The chain links TRBV5-4 with TRBJ1-2; TRBD1 matches 7 bases in the middle. The sample consisted of naive CD4+ T cells from blood. Interpreted using the paper, the cell subset or site label stands for: true naive CD4+ T cells. This receptor was taken from a middle-aged woman in good health. CDR3 region: CASSPGQTPTYGYTF. The sequence in DNA is TGTGCCAGCAGCCCGGGACAGACCCCCACCTATGGCTACACCTTC.